This is a list of T cell receptor beta chains from one sample in a study of cytomegalovirus exposure and HLA in healthy donors. Measured with immunoSEQ multiplex PCR; TCRdb has only the in-frame clones, and not every one. Counted here are under 200,000 clones, about 81% occurring once; the ten biggest clones make up less than 0.85%. Sequencing was done on a sample of PBMCs. These TCRs come from a woman aged 18-35 years in good health and CMV-seronegative. The CDR3 runs from the conserved cysteine through the conserved F or W. The D gene is left open where the match is weak. The size entry is marked missing in some rows and otherwise reads once, few, many or a size class.

>TRBJ2-7|TRBV27|NA|16|NA
TGTGCCAGCAGAGGGGGCGGGACGGTTGCCTCCTACGAGCAGTACTTC
CASRGGGTVASYEQYF
>TRBJ1-2|TRBV15|NA|15|NA
TGTGCCACCAGCAGAGGGACAGATACTAACTATGGCTACACCTTC
CATSRGTDTNYGYTF
>TRBJ2-3|TRBV27|TRBD2|14|NA
TGTGCCACCAGTAGGCCTAGCGGGCTAAATACGCAGTATTTT
CATSRPSGLNTQYF
>TRBJ1-1|TRBV4-1|NA|14|NA
TGCGCCAGCAGCCAACAACAGGGTTATACTGAAGCTTTCTTT
CASSQQQGYTEAFF
>TRBJ2-5|TRBV5-6|TRBD2|16|NA
TGTGCCAGCAGCTACCGACTAGCGGGGGGCGAAGAGACCCAGTACTTC
CASSYRLAGGEETQYF
>TRBJ2-3|TRBV10-2|TRBD2|15|once
TGCGCCAGCAGTGAAAGCGGGAGGGCCCCAGATACGCAGTATTTT
CASSESGRAPDTQYF
>TRBJ2-1|TRBV9|NA|11|few
TGTGCCAGCAGCGTAGCGAATGAGCAGTTCTTC
CASSVANEQFF
>TRBJ2-4|TRBV15|NA|18|NA
TGTGCCACCAGAACACCCGGGGGGCTCGCCGGGGACAAAAACATTCAGTACTTC
CATRTPGGLAGDKNIQYF
>TRBJ2-7|TRBV7-9|TRBD2|16|NA
TGTTCCAGCAGCTTAGCGGCGGGGGGAGTCGTCCACGAGCAGTACTTC
CSSSLAAGGVVHEQYF
>TRBJ2-1|TRBV13|TRBD1|19|NA
TGTGCCAGCAGCTCCATCGGGACAGGGTACCCGAGCTCCTACAATGAGCAGTTCTTC
CASSSIGTGYPSSYNEQFF
>TRBJ2-3|TRBV9|TRBD2|17|NA
TGTGCCAGCAGCGCGGCGGGGGGGCACTTTTTTAAAGATACGCAGTATTTT
CASSAAGGHFFKDTQYF
>TRBJ2-7|TRBV7-9|NA|16|NA
TGTGCCAGCAGCCAGGGGGCTAGCGGCTTCACCTACGAGCAGTACTTC
CASSQGASGFTYEQYF
>TRBJ2-2|TRBV7-9|TRBD1|14|NA
TGTGCCAGCAGCTTAGCGACAGGGTCCGGGGAGCTGTTTTTT
CASSLATGSGELFF
>TRBJ2-5|TRBV7-7|NA|14|NA
TGTGCCAGCAGCTCTGCCGGGGGTAAAGAGACCCAGTACTTC
CASSSAGGKETQYF
>TRBJ2-3|TRBV7-6|NA|15|once
TGTGCCAGCAGCTTAGGACTAGGGGACACAGATACGCAGTATTTT
CASSLGLGDTDTQYF
>TRBJ1-5|TRBV19|NA|12|once
TGTGCCAGTAGTAACCGACAGAACCCCCAGCATTTT
CASSNRQNPQHF
>TRBJ1-1|TRBV6-5|NA|14|NA
TGTGCTCCACGAGGGGGGGCTGGGAACACTGAAGCTTTCTTT
CAPRGGAGNTEAFF
>TRBJ1-4|TRBV11-2|NA|14|NA
TGTGCCAGCAGCCTGACAGCGACTAATGAAAAACTGTTTTTT
CASSLTATNEKLFF
>TRBJ2-3|TRBV5-1|NA|16|NA
TGCGCCAGCAGCTTCTACCCGGGGGGCAGCACAGATACGCAGTATTTT
CASSFYPGGSTDTQYF
>TRBJ2-5|TRBV7-9|NA|15|NA
TGTGCCAGCAGCTTCACAGGGATAGGGCAAGAGACCCAGTACTTC
CASSFTGIGQETQYF
>TRBJ1-1|TRBV6-5|NA|15|NA
TGTGCCAGCATCGACGGGTCTGTCTTGAACACTGAAGCTTTCTTT
CASIDGSVLNTEAFF
>TRBJ2-7|TRBV30|NA|18|NA
TGTGCCTGGTCCAAAGTGGAGGGGGCGGGAAGGAGCTCCTACGAGCAGTACTTC
CAWSKVEGAGRSSYEQYF
>TRBJ2-1|TRBV15|NA|13|NA
TGTGCCACCGGGGGGACGCTAGGGAATGAGCAGTTCTTC
CATGGTLGNEQFF
>TRBJ1-1|TRBV27|NA|13|NA
TGTGCCAGCAGCGAGGTGGCGGACACTGAAGCTTTCTTT
CASSEVADTEAFF
>TRBJ2-7|TRBV5-1|TRBD1|14|NA
TGCGCCAGCAGGCGACAGGGCAGCTCCTACGAGCAGTACTTC
CASRRQGSSYEQYF
>TRBJ2-2|TRBV9|TRBD1|16|NA
TGTGCCAGCAGCGCGCGACAGGGGGCGGGAACCGGGGAGCTGTTTTTT
CASSARQGAGTGELFF
>TRBJ2-7|TRBV7-9|NA|15|NA
TGTGCCAGCACCCCTCGTGGGGCAGGCGGCGACGAGCAGTACTTC
CASTPRGAGGDEQYF
>TRBJ2-5|TRBV14|TRBD2|17|NA
TGTGCCAGCAGCCAAGAGGGTTTAATAGCGGGGCAAGAGACCCAGTACTTC
CASSQEGLIAGQETQYF
>TRBJ2-3|TRBV6-5|NA|15|NA
TGTGCCAGCAGTCGCCCAGGGGATAGCACAGATACGCAGTATTTT
CASSRPGDSTDTQYF
>TRBJ1-4|TRBV5-6|NA|14|NA
TGTGCCAGCAGCTTGGGTCAGGGGCATGAAAAACTGTTTTTT
CASSLGQGHEKLFF
>TRBJ2-1|TRBV5-1|TRBD2|12|NA
TGCGCCAGCAGCTGGGGGGGGGAAGAGCAGTTCTTC
CASSWGGEEQFF
>TRBJ2-3|TRBV4-2|TRBD2|15|NA
TGTGCCAGCAGCCAGCTAGCGGGGGGGTCAGATACGCAGTATTTT
CASSQLAGGSDTQYF
>TRBJ1-5|TRBV7-9|TRBD1|13|NA
TGTGCCAGCAGCATTACAGGGGTACAGCCCCAGCATTTT
CASSITGVQPQHF
>TRBJ1-1|TRBV6-5|TRBD1|14|NA
TGTGCCAGCGGAGCTCGGGACAGGGGGCGTAAAGCTTTCTTT
CASGARDRGRKAFF
>TRBJ2-4|TRBV6-5|NA|13|NA
TGTGCCAGCACCCCGCCGAGTTCAAACATTCAGTACTTC
CASTPPSSNIQYF
>TRBJ1-6|TRBV10-3|TRBD1|16|NA
TGTGCCATCGGACAAACAGGGGGTTCCTATAATTCACCCCTCCACTTT
CAIGQTGGSYNSPLHF
>TRBJ1-1|TRBV5-4|TRBD1|17|NA
TGTGCCAGCAGCGCACTCCGGGACAGGGGGTTTTTCGGTGAAGCTTTCTTT
CASSALRDRGFFGEAFF
>TRBJ1-4|TRBV5-1|TRBD1|16|NA
TGCGCCAGCAGCTTCAGGGGGATTATGGCTAATGAAAAACTGTTTTTT
CASSFRGIMANEKLFF
>TRBJ1-2|TRBV6-5|TRBD1|13|once
TGTGCCAGCAGTGAGAGGACAGGCTATGGCTACACCTTC
CASSERTGYGYTF
>TRBJ2-5|TRBV6-5|TRBD1|13|NA
TGTGCCAGCAGCCGGACAGGTCAAGAGACCCAGTACTTC
CASSRTGQETQYF
>TRBJ2-5|TRBV7-3|TRBD2|17|NA
TGTGCCAGCAGCTTAAGAGGTAGCGGGAGGACCCAAGAGACCCAGTACTTC
CASSLRGSGRTQETQYF
>TRBJ1-6|TRBV7-9|NA|12|NA
TGTTCCAGCAGCTACAGTAATTCACCCCTCCACTTT
CSSSYSNSPLHF
>TRBJ2-1|TRBV30|TRBD2|12|NA
TGTGCCTGGACATTTAGCGGGAGGCCAGAGTTCTTC
CAWTFSGRPEFF
>TRBJ2-7|TRBV7-2|TRBD2|14|NA
TGTGCCAGCAGGCGAGCGGGGAGCTCCTACGAGCAGTACTTC
CASRRAGSSYEQYF
>TRBJ2-3|TRBV27|NA|14|NA
TGTGCCAGCAGTCTAAGACAGGCGGCAGATACGCAGTATTTT
CASSLRQAADTQYF
>TRBJ2-7|TRBV28|TRBD1|15|NA
TGTGCCAGCAGTCCTGGACAGGCCTACTCCTACGAGCAGTACTTC
CASSPGQAYSYEQYF
>TRBJ2-7|TRBV13|NA|15|NA
TGTGCCAGCAGCCCCTGGGACGGAGGGCCCTACGAGCAGTACTTC
CASSPWDGGPYEQYF
>TRBJ1-2|TRBV14|TRBD1|14|NA
TGTGCCAGCAGCCAAGCCTTGACAGGGCGCGGCTACACCTTC
CASSQALTGRGYTF
>TRBJ2-7|TRBV19|TRBD2|13|NA
TGTGCCAGTAACTTAGCGGGAGTCCACGAGCAGTACTTC
CASNLAGVHEQYF
>TRBJ1-5|TRBV2|TRBD1|16|NA
TGTGCCAGCAGTCATACGGACAGGCGGCGCAATCAGCCCCAGCATTTT
CASSHTDRRRNQPQHF
>TRBJ2-7|TRBV2|TRBD2|12|NA
TGTGCCGCGGGGGGACCGACCTACGAGCAGTACTTC
CAAGGPTYEQYF
>TRBJ2-7|TRBV4-1|TRBD1|15|NA
TGCGCCAGCAGCCAAGGGACAGGGTGGTCCTACGAGCAGTACTTC
CASSQGTGWSYEQYF
>TRBJ1-1|TRBV7-3|NA|16|NA
TGTGCCAGCAGCCCAATCCACAGGGAGAAGTACACTGAAGCTTTCTTT
CASSPIHREKYTEAFF
>TRBJ1-2|TRBV7-9|TRBD1|15|once
TGTGCCAGCAGCTATGAGGACAGGACAATCTATGGCTACACCTTC
CASSYEDRTIYGYTF
>TRBJ1-2|TRBV28|NA|10|NA
TGTGCCATTCTCGGTTATGGCTACACCTTC
CAILGYGYTF
>TRBJ2-3|TRBV7-8|NA|16|NA
TGTGCCAGCAGCTTAGTCCGGGGGAGTCGGACAGATACGCAGTATTTT
CASSLVRGSRTDTQYF
>TRBJ2-4|TRBV2|NA|13|NA
TGTGCCACTCTAAGTGGGGGCCGGGACATTCAGTACTTC
CATLSGGRDIQYF
>TRBJ2-1|TRBV10-1|NA|14|NA
TGCGCCAGCAGTGAGGGGAGCTCCTACAATGAGCAGTTCTTC
CASSEGSSYNEQFF